This T cell receptor beta chain emerged from a study of blood T cells in healthy people across ages. Study conclusions and caveats: Estimated diversity that came from one million T cells was considered an underestimate.

A second PCR, run for about 7 to 11 cycles, used a sample-barcoded 5' primer plus a J-beta primer mix. Each cDNA molecule, via a template-switch adaptor with 12 random nucleotides, was tagged. TCRdb redid the calling of the 5' RACE reads with MiXCR, one entry per CDR3 protein. The table shows about 800,000 distinct CDR3 sequences, with 20% to 30% occurring only once. Comments on this clonotype: Antigen specificity is unknown.

This sample was shared with a second study, whose subject was T cells of mothers and their children. According to that study: Among related mother-child pairs, overlap was slightly higher than in unrelated pairs, though not significantly.

Sequenced material: blood. The TCR comes from a boy aged 10-17 years in good health.

As DNA, the CDR3 is TGTGCCAGCAGCGGGACACCAAACACCGGGGAGCTGTTTTTT. Its translation is CASSGTPNTGELFF. This chain uses TRBV12-3 or TRBV12-4 with TRBJ2-2, with D possibly matching TRBD1 (6 bases). The CDR3 runs to 14 residues. V lost 6 bases, J lost 2 bases, and 10 bases lay in between.